The 18 T cell receptor beta chains reported below all come from one sample, sequenced in a study of cytomegalovirus exposure and HLA in healthy donors. 13 Jbeta primers and 60 Vbeta primers were used for the PCR. Sequenced by immunoSEQ multiplex PCR; TCRdb stores in-frame clones only, minus some. The sample contains under 150,000 clones, 55% to 80% of which appear only once. Sequencing used PBMCs. These receptors all come from a human donor in good health.

The chain joins TRBV18 to TRBJ2-1; 11 bases align to TRBD2. CDR1 is KGHSH, CDR2 LQKENI, per germline. The CDR3 consists of 16 residues. The junction had 6 bases not matched to a gene; V was cut back by 4 bases and J by 4 bases. The CDR3 protein is CASSLLAGVVYNEQFF. DNA of the CDR3: TGTGCCAGCTCACTACTAGCGGGAGTAGTGTACAATGAGCAGTTCTTC.

In this sample, this clone turned up a few times. The genes are TRBV19 and TRBJ2-7, with TRBD1 matching 11 bases. Germline V gene data show CDR1 as LNHDA and CDR2 as SQIVND (reference sequence). This CDR3 contains 21 residues. J lost 3 bases, V lost 0 bases, and 19 bases had no gene match. The CDR3 sequence: CASSIDAGTGGFPSDFYEQYF. CDR3 in DNA: TGTGCCAGTAGTATAGATGCGGGGACAGGGGGATTCCCCTCGGATTTCTACGAGCAGTACTTC. Complete variable domain (other parts from reference TRBV19 and TRBJ2-7): DGGITQSPKYLFRKEGQNVTLSCEQNLNHDAMYWYRQDPGQGLRLIYYSQIVNDFQKGDIAEGYSVSREKKESFPLTVTSAQKNPTAFYLCASSIDAGTGGFPSDFYEQYFGPGTRLTVT.

Here the CDR3 DNA reads TGTGCCAGCAGCTTAGTGACTAGCGGGTCCACAGATACGCAGTATTTT. Translating it yields CASSLVTSGSTDTQYF. The chain uses TRBV7-9 and TRBJ2-3; 10 bases agree with TRBD2. J gave up 2 bases and V 1 base, and 3 bases lay outside the gene matches. CDR1 is SEHNR, CDR2 FQNEAQ, per germline (reference sequence). This CDR3 region has 16 residues.

This clone has a handful of counts. The chain links TRBV19 to TRBJ1-6, with 8 bases matching TRBD1. With V trimmed by 6 bases and J by 5 bases, 3 bases remained unmatched. This CDR3 spans 14 amino acids. CDR1 is LNHDA, CDR2 SQIVND, per germline (reference sequence). The CDR3 spells CASRQGVNNSPLHF. CDR3 coding DNA: TGTGCCAGTAGACAGGGGGTGAATAATTCACCCCTCCACTTT.

This clone was picked up one time. The chain employs TRBV6-5 and TRBJ1-2; a weak D match, TRBD1 (5 bases). The CDR3 covers 16 residues. Trimming took 0 bases from V and 2 from J, leaving 13 bases between them. CDR1 is MNHEY, CDR2 SVGAGI, per germline. Written as DNA, the CDR3 is TGTGCCAGCAGTTACTCGAGCTACAGGTGGAACTATGGCTACACCTTC. It specifies CASSYSSYRWNYGYTF.

The chain joins TRBV14 to TRBJ1-4; 9 nucleotides agree with TRBD1. The CDR3 contains 16 residues. Trimming at V came to 4 bases and at J to 4 bases, leaving 7 bases not matched to a gene. Germline V gene sequence: CDR1 SGHDN, CDR2 FVKESK. CDR3 sequence: CASSPLGTGLNEKLFF. Here the CDR3 DNA reads TGTGCCAGCAGCCCTCTAGGGACAGGGCTTAATGAAAAACTGTTTTTT.

This clone has just one count. The chain is built from TRBV12-5 and TRBJ2-7, with a tentative D call TRBD1 (6 bases). The germline CDR1 and CDR2 sequences are LGHNT and FRNRAP. The CDR3 is 15 residues long. The V gene lost 0 bases and the J gene lost 2 bases, with 11 bases spanning the gap. This CDR3 is CASGLVIGTPYEQYF. The CDR3 DNA follows: TGTGCTAGTGGTTTGGTAATCGGGACACCCTACGAGCAGTACTTC. Full variable domain (outside the CDR3, taken from reference TRBV12-5 and TRBJ2-7): DARVTQTPRHKVTEMGQEVTMRCQPILGHNTVFWYRQTMMQGLELLAYFRNRAPLDDSGMPKDRFSAEMPDATLATLKIQPSEPRDSAVYFCASGLVIGTPYEQYFGPGTRLTVT.

The CDR3 DNA reads TGTGCCTGGGACTCCCCCCGGGGTGGGCAGTTCTTC. Encoded protein: CAWDSPRGGQFF. The V call is TRBV30, the J call TRBJ2-1, with D possibly matching TRBD2 (5 bases). Germline-derived CDR1 and CDR2 are GTSNPN and SVGIG (reference sequence). Between the trimmed V and J ends, which lost 5 bases and 12 bases, there was a span of 17 bases. CDR3 size: 12 residues.

DNA for the CDR3: TGTGCCAGCAGCTCCTTCACGGACAGGGGTTTCTACGAGCAGTACTTC. This codes for CASSSFTDRGFYEQYF. The chain carries TRBV7-9 and TRBJ2-7; 9 bases line up with TRBD1. This CDR3 contains 16 residues. Germline-derived CDR1 and CDR2 are SEHNR and FQNEAQ (reference sequence). V lost 4 bases, J lost 3 bases, and 10 bases stayed unmatched.

This clone was recorded only once. The rearrangement joins TRBV6-6 to TRBJ1-2; tentative D call: TRBD1 (6 bases). V lost 1 base and J lost 1, with 10 bases in between. The CDR3 runs to 15 residues. Per the germline V gene, CDR1 is MNHNY and CDR2 is SVGAGI (reference sequence). In DNA form, the CDR3 reads TGTGCCAGCAGTTACTGGGACAAAAATAACTATGGCTACACCTTC. This gives the protein CASSYWDKNNYGYTF.

The gene calls are TRBV9 and TRBJ1-2; possible D gene TRBD1, 6 bases. V was pared by 4 bases and J by 4 bases, with 17 bases between. The germline gives CDR1 SGDLS, CDR2 YYNGEE. This CDR3 has 15 amino acids. CDR3 in DNA: TGTGCCAGCAGCCCCTCAAAGGGGGAAATCTATGGCTACACCTTC. Translated: CASSPSKGEIYGYTF.

The J gene is TRBJ1-1, the V gene TRBV11-3; the match to TRBD1 covers 7 bases. The V gene's germline CDR1 is SGHNT and CDR2 YENEEA. The CDR3 sequence is 16 residues long. J gave up 0 bases and V 6 bases, and 10 bases lay outside the gene matches. The CDR3 DNA sequence: TGTGCCAGCAGTGACCGGGACAGAGGGTTGAACACTGAAGCTTTCTTT. Protein product: CASSDRDRGLNTEAFF.

This clone was seen a few times. This chain uses TRBV2 with TRBJ2-1; D is perhaps TRBD2 (6 bases). This CDR3 contains 12 residues. CDR1 is SNHLY, CDR2 FYNNEI, per germline. V lost 7 bases to trimming and J lost 5 bases, with 9 bases between them. This CDR3 is CASTREDNEQFF. In DNA form, the CDR3 reads TGTGCCAGCACCAGGGAGGACAATGAGCAGTTCTTC.

The chain employs TRBV7-3 and TRBJ2-3; 7 bases are a match to TRBD1. J was trimmed by 4 bases and V by 5 bases; bases with no gene match: 6. The CDR3 runs to 14 residues. Germline loops: CDR1 SGHTA, CDR2 FQGTGA. The CDR3 here is CASSTGQSADTQYF. In DNA form, the CDR3 reads TGTGCCAGCAGCACGGGACAGTCGGCAGATACGCAGTATTTT.

This clone was observed a single time. The chain couples TRBV14 to TRBJ2-7; 14 nucleotides match TRBD2. The CDR3 covers 19 residues. CDR1 and CDR2 (germline): SGHDN, FVKESK. J lost 7 bases, V lost 1 base, and 15 bases had no gene match. The CDR3 sequence: CASSQGVGLAGGGGREQYF. CDR3 DNA: TGTGCCAGCAGCCAAGGTGTTGGACTAGCGGGAGGCGGGGGTCGAGAGCAGTACTTC. The full variable domain, completed using reference TRBV14 and TRBJ2-7, is EAGVTQFPSHSVIEKGQTVTLRCDPISGHDNLYWYRRVMGKEIKFLLHFVKESKQDESGMPNNRFLAERTGGTYSTLKVQPAELEDSGVYFCASSQGVGLAGGGGREQYFGPGTRLTVT.

The chain carries TRBV10-2 and TRBJ1-5; 8 bases are shared with TRBD1. Germline CDR1 is WSHSY and CDR2 is SAAADI. Trimming removed 4 bases from V and 7 bases from J; junction bases left unmatched: 6. This CDR3 contains 14 residues. This CDR3 reads CASSGAGGRQPQHF. CDR3 in DNA: TGCGCCAGCAGTGGGGCAGGGGGCAGACAGCCCCAGCATTTT.

The chain uses TRBV6-1 and TRBJ1-1, with 7 bases matching TRBD1. The CDR3 length is 13 residues. The V segment lost 2 bases and the J segment 4 bases; nucleotides outside the gene matches: 1. From germline, CDR1 is MNHNS and CDR2 SASEGT. The CDR3 region has the DNA TGTGCCAGCAGTGAAACAGGGGTCACTGAAGCTTTCTTT. It translates to CASSETGVTEAFF.

The rearrangement uses TRBV2 and TRBJ2-5, with 15 bases identical to TRBD2. V trimming: 6 bases; J trimming: 1 base; junction bases outside the gene matches: 6. Germline V gives CDR1 SNHLY, CDR2 FYNNEI. The CDR3 covers 17 residues. CDR3 sequence reads: CASSAGLAGGFQETQYF. The CDR3 DNA reads as TGTGCCAGCAGCGCGGGACTAGCGGGGGGTTTCCAAGAGACCCAGTACTTC.